This T cell receptor beta chain was sequenced for a study of graft-versus-host responses after intestinal transplantation. Grafts had their tissue processed, releasing intraepithelial and lamina propria lymphocytes. V dropped 1 base and J dropped 7 bases, with 7 bases sitting between them. The CDR3 has 13 residues. Germline values: CDR1 SEHNR, CDR2 FQNEAQ (reference sequence). Sequencing used immunoSEQ multiplex PCR; TCRdb keeps in-frame clones, though not all of them. Of under 20,000 clones in the sample, roughly 81% are singletons; the top ten hold about 3.5%. The receptor's source is a human patient who received an intestinal transplant, so some T cells may come from the graft donor. The rearrangement joins TRBV7-9 to TRBJ2-2; D is unresolved. Material: ileum tissue, obtained 14 days after transplant. CDR3 coding DNA: TGTGCCAGCAGCTTAGTGCTGGGCGGGGAGCTGTTTTTT. Translation gives CASSLVLGGELFF.